The clone carrying this TCR beta chain was observed a few times. TCRdb redid the calling of the 5' RACE reads with MiXCR, one entry per CDR3 protein. The sample holds roughly 250,000 distinct CDR3 sequences, 11% to 15% seen once. The data stem from a study of identical twins. Sequencing was carried out using memory (CD45RO+) T cells sorted from blood. The TCR was taken from a woman under 30 in good health.

DNA of the CDR3: TGTGCCAGCAGCCAAACAGGGGATGGCTACACCTTC. Translating gives CASSQTGDGYTF. The V and J genes are TRBV16 and TRBJ1-2; 7 bases agree with TRBD1. The CDR3 is 12 amino acids. Trimming cost V 2 bases and J 6 bases; bases outside gene matches: 0. Germline CDR1 reads KGHSY; CDR2 reads FQNENV. The full variable domain, in which reference TRBV16 and TRBJ1-2 provide the parts outside the CDR3, is GEEVAQTPKHLVRGEGQKAKLYCAPIKGHSYVFWYQQVLKNEFKFLISFQNENVFDETGMPKERFSAKCLPNSPCSLEIQATKLEDSAVYFCASSQTGDGYTFGSGTRLTVV.